This TCR beta chain was sequenced during a study of beta chain features in type 1 diabetes. At the level of the study: On cell yields, gender and age, patients and healthy donors were similar.

Whole-study results and caveats: The study found moderately but significantly shorter TCRB CDR3s in all four CD4+ subsets of Type 1 diabetes patients. A pattern of fewer insertions and more deletions at VDJ junctions was seen in type 1 diabetes patients. Within patients, naive, central memory and Treg TCRB repertoires seemed more similar than within healthy donors.

All of the isolated RNA was reverse transcribed, so expressed TCRB transcripts were sequenced. Sequencing used immunoSEQ multiplex PCR; TCRdb keeps in-frame clones, though not all of them. The repertoire has 350,000 to 450,000 clones, roughly 12% of them found once; the top ten carry about 0.01%. Purity above 98% was achieved in all sorted populations. The CDR3 has 13 amino acids. Remarks on this clone: Its matching antigen is unknown.

Material: naive CD4+ T cells from blood. This sequence joins TRBV21-1 and TRBJ2-7; the tabulated D call, TRBD2, remains unverified against the DNA. TRBV21-1 is reported as a pseudogene. The source is a woman aged 18-35 years with type 1 diabetes. In nucleotides, the CDR3 is TGTGCCAGCAGCAAACGAGTGAGCGAGGAGCAGTACTTC. Protein sequence: CASSKRVSEEQYF.